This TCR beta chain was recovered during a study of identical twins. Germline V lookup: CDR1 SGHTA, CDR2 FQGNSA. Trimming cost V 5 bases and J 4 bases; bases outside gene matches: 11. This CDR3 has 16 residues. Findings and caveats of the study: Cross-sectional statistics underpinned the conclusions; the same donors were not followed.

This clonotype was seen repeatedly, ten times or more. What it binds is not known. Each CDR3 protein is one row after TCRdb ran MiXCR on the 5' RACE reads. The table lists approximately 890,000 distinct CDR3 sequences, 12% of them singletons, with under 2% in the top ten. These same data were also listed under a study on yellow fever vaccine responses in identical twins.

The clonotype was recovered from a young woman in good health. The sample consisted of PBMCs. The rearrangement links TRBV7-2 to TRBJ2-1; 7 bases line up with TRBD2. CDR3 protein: CASSTQTLAEYNEQFF. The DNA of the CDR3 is TGTGCCAGCAGCACACAGACGCTAGCGGAGTACAATGAGCAGTTCTTC.